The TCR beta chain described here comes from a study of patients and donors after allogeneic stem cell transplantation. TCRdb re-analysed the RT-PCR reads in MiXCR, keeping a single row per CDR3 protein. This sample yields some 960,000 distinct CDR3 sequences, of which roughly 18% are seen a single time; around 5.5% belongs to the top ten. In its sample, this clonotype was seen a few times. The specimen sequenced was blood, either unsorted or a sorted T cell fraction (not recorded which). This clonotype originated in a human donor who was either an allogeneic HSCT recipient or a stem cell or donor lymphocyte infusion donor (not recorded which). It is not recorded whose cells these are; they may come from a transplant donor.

CDR3 DNA sequence: TGCAGCGTTGCATGGTTGGGACCTCTCGGCTACGAGCAGTACTTC. Translated, it gives CSVAWLGPLGYEQYF. The genes are TRBV29-1 and TRBJ2-7; perhaps D is TRBD1 or TRBD2 (5 bases each). Germline V CDR1 and CDR2: SQVTM, ANQGSEA. CDR3 length: 15 residues. Trimming took 4 bases from V and 3 from J, leaving 19 bases between them.